This entry lists 3 T cell receptor beta chains sequenced from one sample in a study of Ad26.COV2.S vaccination and SARS-CoV-2 variants. Treatment: some 20 received Ad26.COV2.S at low or high dose, single or two shots; about 5 received placebo; per-sample allocation not given. Samples came from day 63 after the first vaccine or placebo injection. Using immunoSEQ multiplex PCR, the repertoire was profiled, and TCRdb retains in-frame clones only, with some absent. The sample has about 350,000 clones; roughly nine tenths are singletons. This specimen was peripheral blood, taken in a trial of Ad26.COV2.S vaccine versus placebo. The receptors originated from a person between 18 and 65 years old who received the Ad26.COV2.S COVID-19 vaccine or a placebo.

This chain connects TRBV19 to TRBJ2-5; possibly TRBD1 for D (5 bases). The germline CDR1 and CDR2 sequences are LNHDA and SQIVND (reference sequence). This CDR3 region has 15 residues. V was cut by 4 bases and J by 4 bases, with 16 bases left in between. The DNA for the CDR3 is TGTGCCAGTAGTAATGGGGCCTCGGCCTTAGAGACCCAGTACTTC. It encodes CASSNGASALETQYF. Full variable domain (outside the CDR3, taken from reference TRBV19 and TRBJ2-5): DGGITQSPKYLFRKEGQNVTLSCEQNLNHDAMYWYRQDPGQGLRLIYYSQIVNDFQKGDIAEGYSVSREKKESFPLTVTSAQKNPTAFYLCASSNGASALETQYFGPGTRLLVL.

The CDR3 DNA reads TGTGCCAGCAGAGGGCCCCGTTTGCACGAGCAGTACTTC. It translates to CASRGPRLHEQYF. V and J are TRBV28 and TRBJ2-7; no definite D call. Per the germline V gene, CDR1 is MDHEN and CDR2 is SYDVKM. The germline V and J ends were trimmed by 6 bases and 5 bases, with 14 bases remaining between them. This CDR3 contains 13 residues.

The rearrangement uses TRBV6-2 or TRBV6-3 and TRBJ2-7; TRBD2 is a possible D gene (6 bases). The CDR3 length is 12 residues. V was pared by 5 bases and J by 4 bases, with 9 bases between. Germline V CDR1 and CDR2: MNHEY, SVGEGT. CDR3 sequence reads: CASSTRGYEQYF. CDR3 nucleotide sequence: TGTGCCAGCAGTACCCGGGGGTACGAGCAGTACTTC.